The rows below give T cell receptor beta chains drawn from one sample of a study of blood T cell repertoires in COVID-19. Clones were read by immunoSEQ multiplex PCR, and TCRdb kept only the in-frame ones, dropping some. The repertoire holds some 90,000 clones, with 80% as singletons. Sequenced sample: peripheral blood. All receptors derive from a human donor in a cohort sampled during active COVID-19. CDR3s include the opening cysteine and the closing phenylalanine or tryptophan. The D gene is left open where the match is weak. Rows may omit the clone size; those that give it use once, few, many or a size class.

CDR3 protein	CDR3 DNA	clone size	V gene	J gene	D gene
CAISEPLGGLDTEAFF	TGTGCCATCAGTGAGCCACTGGGGGGACTTGACACTGAAGCTTTCTTT	-	TRBV10-3	TRBJ1-1	-
CASGRTRSQPQHF	TGTGCCAGCGGGAGGACACGTAGTCAGCCCCAGCATTTT	-	TRBV6-7	TRBJ1-5	-
CASGYREGTEAFF	TGTGCCAGCGGATACAGGGAAGGCACTGAAGCTTTCTTT	-	TRBV6-5	TRBJ1-1	-
CASSDGLSRQPQHF	TGTGCCAGCAGTGACGGCCTATCGCGGCAGCCCCAGCATTTT	-	TRBV28	TRBJ1-5	-
CASSLDREFGEKLFF	TGTGCCAGCAGCTTGGACAGGGAGTTTGGCGAAAAACTGTTTTTT	-	TRBV11-2	TRBJ1-4	TRBD1
CASHRGVGEQYF	TGTGCCAGTCACAGGGGCGTGGGCGAGCAGTACTTC	-	TRBV28	TRBJ2-7	TRBD1
CAAGRTEAFF	TGTGCTGCAGGAAGGACTGAAGCTTTCTTT	-	TRBV19	TRBJ1-1	-
CASSETGFEQYF	TGTGCCAGCAGTGAGACAGGTTTCGAGCAGTACTTC	-	TRBV25-1	TRBJ2-7	-
CASSLSSVGSYQETQYF	TGTGCCAGCAGCCTTAGCTCAGTAGGCTCGTACCAAGAGACCCAGTACTTC	-	TRBV2	TRBJ2-5	-
CATRARGLGVHEQFF	TGTGCCACCAGGGCGCGGGGACTAGGAGTGCATGAGCAGTTCTTC	-	TRBV24-1	TRBJ2-1	TRBD2
CASSVTGGAYQPQHF	TGTGCCAGCAGCGTCACAGGGGGCGCGTATCAGCCCCAGCATTTT	-	TRBV6-5	TRBJ1-5	TRBD1
CASSLRAGEGYNEQFF	TGCGCCAGCAGCTTGCGGGCGGGGGAAGGTTACAATGAGCAGTTCTTC	-	TRBV5-1	TRBJ2-1	TRBD2
CASRSTGKYGYTF	TGTGCCAGTAGGTCGACAGGGAAGTATGGCTACACCTTC	few	TRBV19	TRBJ1-2	TRBD1
CASSDPGQGAQGQYF	TGTGCCAGCAGCGATCCGGGACAGGGGGCGCAAGGGCAGTACTTC	-	TRBV3-1/TRBV3-2	TRBJ2-7	TRBD1
CASSYGGPHETQYF	TGTGCCAGCAGTTACGGGGGCCCCCATGAGACCCAGTACTTC	-	TRBV6-6	TRBJ2-5	-
CASSYSDREWNTEAFF	TGTGCCAGCAGTTACTCGGACAGGGAGTGGAACACTGAAGCTTTCTTT	-	TRBV6-5	TRBJ1-1	TRBD1
CASNGTGVKSREKLFF	TGTGCCAGCAACGGGACAGGGGTTAAAAGTCGGGAAAAACTGTTTTTT	-	TRBV14	TRBJ1-4	TRBD1
CASNRQGGTEAFF	TGTGCCAGCAACCGACAGGGGGGCACTGAAGCTTTCTTT	-	TRBV28	TRBJ1-1	TRBD1
CASRMDSNTIYF	TGTGCCAGCAGGATGGACAGCAACACCATATATTTT	-	TRBV2	TRBJ1-3	-
CASSLDSLLSGNTIYF	TGTGCCAGCAGTTTGGACAGTCTTCTCTCTGGAAACACCATATATTTT	-	TRBV28	TRBJ1-3	-
CASRNDRAPGNTIYF	TGTGCCAGCAGGAATGACAGGGCTCCGGGAAACACCATATATTTT	-	TRBV28	TRBJ1-3	TRBD1
CASSTRDTSYEQYF	TGTGCCAGCAGTACCCGGGACACCTCCTACGAGCAGTACTTC	-	TRBV27	TRBJ2-7	-
CASSPGHLNTEAFF	TGTGCCAGCAGCCCCGGACACCTGAACACTGAAGCTTTCTTT	once	TRBV7-8	TRBJ1-1	-
CSASGTSGRSAYEQYF	TGCAGTGCTAGTGGGACTAGCGGGAGGAGCGCCTACGAGCAGTACTTC	-	TRBV20-1	TRBJ2-7	TRBD2
CASSETRSDTEAFF	TGTGCCAGCAGTGAGACGAGGTCGGACACTGAAGCTTTCTTT	few	TRBV2	TRBJ1-1	-
CASSSKRRGTEAFF	TGTGCCAGCAGCTCAAAGCGAAGGGGCACTGAAGCTTTCTTT	-	TRBV7-6	TRBJ1-1	-
CASSQDTDTEAFF	TGTGCCAGCAGCCAAGATACGGACACTGAAGCTTTCTTT	-	TRBV4-2	TRBJ1-1	-
CASSEIAGLAYEQYF	TGTGCCAGCAGTGAAATCGCGGGGTTGGCCTACGAGCAGTACTTC	-	TRBV6-1	TRBJ2-7	-
CASSLGPTSLTGELFF	TGTGCCAGCAGTTTAGGCCCGACTAGCTTAACCGGGGAGCTGTTTTTT	few	TRBV27	TRBJ2-2	TRBD2
CASSPYARSSYEQYF	TGTGCCAGCAGTCCGTACGCGAGGAGCTCCTACGAGCAGTACTTC	once	TRBV6-5	TRBJ2-7	-
CSVGENSNQPQHF	TGCAGCGTTGGGGAGAATAGCAATCAGCCCCAGCATTTT	few	TRBV29-1	TRBJ1-5	-
CASSLFSGRGDEQYF	TGTGCCAGCAGCTTATTTAGCGGGAGGGGCGACGAGCAGTACTTC	-	TRBV5-5	TRBJ2-7	TRBD2
CASSFASGRVTGELFF	TGTGCCAGCAGTTTCGCTAGCGGGAGGGTCACCGGGGAGCTGTTTTTT	-	TRBV28	TRBJ2-2	TRBD2